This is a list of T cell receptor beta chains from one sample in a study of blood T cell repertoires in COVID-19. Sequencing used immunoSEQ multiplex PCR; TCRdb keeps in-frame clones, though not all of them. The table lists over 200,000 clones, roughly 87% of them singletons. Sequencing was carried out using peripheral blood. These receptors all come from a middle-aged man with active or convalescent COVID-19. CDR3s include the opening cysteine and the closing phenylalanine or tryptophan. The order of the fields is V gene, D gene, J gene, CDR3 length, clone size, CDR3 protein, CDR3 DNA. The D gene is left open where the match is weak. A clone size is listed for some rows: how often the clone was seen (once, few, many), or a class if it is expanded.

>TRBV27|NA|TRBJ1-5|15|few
CASSSSSSRNQPQHF
TGTGCCAGCAGTTCCTCTTCCAGTCGCAATCAGCCCCAGCATTTT
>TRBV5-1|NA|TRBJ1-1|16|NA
CASSLAVEMMNTEAFF
TGCGCCAGCAGCTTGGCCGTGGAGATGATGAACACTGAAGCTTTCTTT
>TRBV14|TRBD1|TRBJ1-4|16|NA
CASSQRQGARNEKLFF
TGTGCCAGCAGCCAGCGTCAGGGGGCGCGGAATGAAAAACTGTTTTTT
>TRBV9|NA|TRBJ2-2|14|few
CASSVARWAGELFF
TGTGCCAGCAGCGTAGCGAGGTGGGCCGGGGAGCTGTTTTTT
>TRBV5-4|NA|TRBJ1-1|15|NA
CASSLVGQVNTEAFF
TGTGCCAGCAGCTTGGTAGGTCAGGTGAACACTGAAGCTTTCTTT
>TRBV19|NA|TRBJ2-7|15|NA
CASSIAGGSSYEQYF
TGTGCCAGTAGTATAGCAGGGGGGAGCTCCTACGAGCAGTACTTC
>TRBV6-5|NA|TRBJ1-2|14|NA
CATVQTVGQRGYTF
TGTGCCACCGTACAGACAGTGGGTCAAAGGGGCTACACCTTC
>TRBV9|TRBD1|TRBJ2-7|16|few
CASSPRTGVPSYEQYF
TGTGCCAGCAGCCCCAGGACAGGGGTCCCCTCCTACGAGCAGTACTTC
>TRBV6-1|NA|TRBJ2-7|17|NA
CASSDRSSGHYSDEQYF
TGTGCCAGCAGTGATAGAAGTTCTGGACACTACTCTGACGAGCAGTACTTC
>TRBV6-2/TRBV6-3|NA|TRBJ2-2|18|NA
CASRYKPLNRVNTGELFF
TGTGCCAGCAGATACAAGCCTCTTAACAGGGTAAACACCGGGGAGCTGTTTTTT
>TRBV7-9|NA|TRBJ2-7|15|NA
CASSLRSGGAYEQYF
TGTGCCAGCAGCTTACGGTCCGGCGGGGCCTACGAGCAGTACTTC
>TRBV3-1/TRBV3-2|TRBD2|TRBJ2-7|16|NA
CASSQGGGGYSYEQYF
TGTGCCAGCAGCCAAGGTGGGGGGGGATACTCCTACGAGCAGTACTTC
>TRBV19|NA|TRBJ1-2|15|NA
CASSIAPTESYGYTF
TGTGCCAGTAGTATAGCCCCGACAGAATCCTATGGCTACACCTTC
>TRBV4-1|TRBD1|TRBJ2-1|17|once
CASSRYPPGQGHNEQFF
TGCGCCAGCAGCCGATACCCCCCGGGACAGGGACACAATGAGCAGTTCTTC
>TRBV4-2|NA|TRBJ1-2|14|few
CASSLTGTNDGYTF
TGTGCCAGCAGCCTTACCGGGACAAACGATGGCTACACCTTC
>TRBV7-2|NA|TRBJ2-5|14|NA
CASSASRGSETQYF
TGTGCCAGCAGCGCTAGCAGGGGATCGGAGACCCAGTACTTC
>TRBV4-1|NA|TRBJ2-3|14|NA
CASSRTGDTDTQYF
TGCGCCAGCAGCCGGACGGGAGACACAGATACGCAGTATTTT
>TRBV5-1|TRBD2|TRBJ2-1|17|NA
CASSQTSGGPAYNEQFF
TGCGCCAGCAGCCAGACTAGCGGGGGGCCGGCGTACAATGAGCAGTTCTTC
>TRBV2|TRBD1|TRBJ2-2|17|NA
CASRIPRQGANTGELFF
TGTGCCAGCAGGATCCCGCGACAGGGGGCTAACACCGGGGAGCTGTTTTTT
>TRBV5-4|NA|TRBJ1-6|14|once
CASSSPEGVSPLHF
TGTGCCAGCAGCTCCCCCGAGGGGGTCTCACCCCTCCACTTT
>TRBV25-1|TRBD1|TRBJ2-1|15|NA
CASSGRDRAYNEQFF
TGTGCCAGCAGTGGACGGGACAGGGCATACAATGAGCAGTTCTTC
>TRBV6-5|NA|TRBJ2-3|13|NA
CASPSGLGDTQYF
TGTGCCAGCCCCTCGGGGTTAGGGGATACGCAGTATTTT
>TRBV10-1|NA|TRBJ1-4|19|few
CASSPQLRGRRTSNEKLFF
TGCGCCAGCAGCCCACAGCTTCGAGGGCGAAGGACGTCTAATGAAAAACTGTTTTTT
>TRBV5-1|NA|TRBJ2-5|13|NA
CASTQGGEETQYF
TGCGCCAGCACGCAAGGAGGTGAGGAGACCCAGTACTTC
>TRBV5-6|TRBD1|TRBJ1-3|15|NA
CASSLRQGTGNTIYF
TGTGCCAGCAGCTTGCGACAGGGGACTGGAAACACCATATATTTT
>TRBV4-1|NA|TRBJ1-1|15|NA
CASSQVVGRDTEAFF
TGCGCCAGCAGCCAAGTCGTCGGCAGGGACACTGAAGCTTTCTTT
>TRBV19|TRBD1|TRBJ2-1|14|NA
CASNDRGRRNEQFF
TGTGCCAGTAACGACAGGGGGCGCCGCAATGAGCAGTTCTTC
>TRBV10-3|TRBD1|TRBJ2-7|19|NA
CAISESGDRGSTINYEQYF
TGTGCCATCAGTGAGTCGGGGGACAGGGGCTCTACCATCAACTACGAGCAGTACTTC
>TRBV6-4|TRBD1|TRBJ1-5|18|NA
CASSDSWGQGLSNQPQHF
TGTGCCAGCAGTGACTCGTGGGGACAGGGTTTGAGCAATCAGCCCCAGCATTTT
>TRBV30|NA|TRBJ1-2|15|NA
CAWSEVRQGLYGYTF
TGTGCCTGGAGTGAAGTCAGGCAGGGACTCTATGGCTACACCTTC
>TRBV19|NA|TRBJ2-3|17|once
CASSRALVSPSTDTQYF
TGTGCCAGTAGTAGAGCCCTTGTATCACCCAGCACAGATACGCAGTATTTT
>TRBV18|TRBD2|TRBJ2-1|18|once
CASSPLRGGSVGYNEQFF
TGTGCCAGCTCACCGCTGCGGGGGGGCTCAGTCGGGTACAATGAGCAGTTCTTC
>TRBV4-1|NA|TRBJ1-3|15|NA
CASSHLELTRNTIYF
TGCGCCAGCAGCCATCTGGAGCTTACTCGAAACACCATATATTTT
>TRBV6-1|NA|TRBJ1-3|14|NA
CASSEGQAGHTIYF
TGTGCCAGCAGTGAAGGACAGGCCGGACACACCATATATTTT
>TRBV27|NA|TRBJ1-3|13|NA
CASSPPTGNTIYF
TGTGCCAGCAGTCCCCCCACTGGAAACACCATATATTTT
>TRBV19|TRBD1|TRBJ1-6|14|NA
CASTSTGWASPLHF
TGTGCCAGTACCTCGACAGGGTGGGCTTCACCCCTCCACTTT